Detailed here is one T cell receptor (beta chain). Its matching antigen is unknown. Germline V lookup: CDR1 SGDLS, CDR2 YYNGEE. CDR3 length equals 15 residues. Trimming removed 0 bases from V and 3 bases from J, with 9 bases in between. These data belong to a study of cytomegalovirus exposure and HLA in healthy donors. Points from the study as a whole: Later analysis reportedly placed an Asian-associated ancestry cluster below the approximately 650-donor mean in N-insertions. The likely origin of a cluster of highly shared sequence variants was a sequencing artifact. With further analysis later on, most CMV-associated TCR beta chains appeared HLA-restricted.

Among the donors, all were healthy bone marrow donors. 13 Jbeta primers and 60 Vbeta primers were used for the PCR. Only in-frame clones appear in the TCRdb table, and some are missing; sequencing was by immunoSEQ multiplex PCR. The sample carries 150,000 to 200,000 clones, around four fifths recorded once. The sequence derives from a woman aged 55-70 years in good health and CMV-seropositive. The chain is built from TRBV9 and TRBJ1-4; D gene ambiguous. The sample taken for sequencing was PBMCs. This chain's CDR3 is CASSVGSGSNEKLFF. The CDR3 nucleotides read TGTGCCAGCAGCGTAGGGTCAGGATCTAATGAAAAACTGTTTTTT. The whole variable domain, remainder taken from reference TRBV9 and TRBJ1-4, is DSGVTQTPKHLITATGQRVTLRCSPRSGDLSVYWYQQSLDQGLQFLIQYYNGEERAKGNILERFSAQQFPDLHSELNLSSLELGDSALYFCASSVGSGSNEKLFFGSGTQLSVL.